These 10 T cell receptor beta chains came from one sample sequenced in a study of tumor-infiltrating lymphocytes in primary liver carcinoma. RNA and DNA were co-extracted from about 19-30 mg of unsorted bulk tissue. From around 500 ng of total RNA, TCR beta-specific cDNA was reverse-transcribed using a constant-region primer. Slightly modified ARM-PCR with three nested multiplex PCR rounds yielded TCR beta libraries. Researchers ran the first two PCR rounds for approximately 10 cycles each with TRBV1-TRBV30 forward primers and a C-beta reverse primer. TCRdb passed the multiplex PCR reads through MiXCR, listing each CDR3 protein once. The table shows 45,000 or so distinct CDR3 sequences, with approximately 73% occurring only once. Sequencing input: liver tumor tissue from sampling region 2. As to subset: tumor region T2, inferior pole. Every receptor here comes from a man aged 35 to 55 with primary liver carcinoma and hepatitis B virus infection.

Comments on this clonotype: At one boundary the junction diverges from the germline segment, which might be a read error. CDR3 bases: TGTGCCAGCAACCTAAGACTAGCGGGAACAGATACGCAGTATTTC. Protein sequence: CASNLRLAGTDTQYF. The genes are TRBV6-5 and TRBJ2-3, with TRBD2 matching 11 bases. This CDR3 has 15 residues. The germline CDR1 and CDR2 sequences are MNHEY and SVGAGI.

Ten or more counts support this clonotype. The chain couples TRBV5-1 to TRBJ1-3, with 7 nucleotides matching TRBD1. The germline CDR1 and CDR2 sequences are SGHRS and YFSETQ. This CDR3 is 13 amino acids long. V lost 4 bases and J lost 7; bases outside the gene matches: 5. The CDR3, as DNA: TGCGCCAGCAGCACCGGACAGGCTAACACCATATATTTT. Encoded protein: CASSTGQANTIYF. Together with reference TRBV5-1 and TRBJ1-3, the CDR3 gives the full variable domain: KAGVTQTPRYLIKTRGQQVTLSCSPISGHRSVSWYQQTPGQGLQFLFEYFSETQRNKGNFPGRFSGRQFSNSRSEMNVSTLELGDSALYLCASSTGQANTIYFGEGSWLTVV.

Concerning this clonotype: One end of the junction does not line up with germline, which may come from a read error. V usage is TRBV5-5 and J usage is TRBJ2-7, with a possible D match to TRBD2 (5 bases). Germline V gene lookup returns CDR1 SGHKS and CDR2 YYEKEE (reference sequence). CDR3 length: 15 amino acids. CDR3 residues: CASSPRLASSYKHYF. The CDR3 nucleotides are TGTGCCAGCAGTCCCCGTCTGGCTAGCTCCTACAAGCACTACTTC.

With regard to this clonotype: At one boundary the junction diverges from the germline segment, which might be a read error. This sequence joins TRBV4-1 and TRBJ2-1; 7 nucleotides align to TRBD2. The germline gives CDR1 MGHRA, CDR2 YSYEKL. CDR3 length equals 19 residues. The CDR3 DNA is TGCGCCAGCAGCCAAAACCGAGTAGGGAGGGCCAGGGTTCGCAATGAGCAGTTATTC. It codes for CASSQNRVGRARVRNEQLF.

This rearrangement joins TRBV11-2 to TRBJ2-1, with D possibly being TRBD1 or TRBD2 (5 bases each). V was trimmed by 4 bases and J by 16 bases, leaving 29 bases between them. The germline V gene has CDR1 SGHAT and CDR2 FQNNGV. This CDR3 spans 16 amino acids. CDR3 in amino acids: CASSSYGGYRNNGQFF. The CDR3 DNA reads as TGTGCCAGCAGCTCTTATGGGGGATATCGCAACAATGGGCAATTCTTC. The variable domain in full, with the rest retrieved from reference TRBV11-2 and TRBJ2-1, is EAGVAQSPRYKIIEKRQSVAFWCNPISGHATLYWYQQILGQGPKLLIQFQNNGVVDDSQLPKDRFSAERLKGVDSTLKIQPAKLEDSAVYLCASSSYGGYRNNGQFFGPGTRLTVL.

With respect to this clonotype: The junction does not match germline at one end; this may be a read error. The chain is built from TRBV29-1 and TRBJ2-2; D not certain. Germline lookup yields CDR1 SQVTM and CDR2 ANQGSEA. The CDR3 sequence is 14 residues long. The CDR3 region is CIVSGPGNTGELFF. CDR3 nucleotides: TGCATCGTTTCCGGGCCAGGGAACACCGGGGAGCTGTTTTTT.

Comment on this clonotype: At one end the junction does not follow the germline gene, possibly because of a read error. V is TRBV4-3 and J is TRBJ2-1; the D call may be TRBD1 or TRBD2 (5 bases each). In germline, CDR1 is LGHNA, CDR2 YSLEER. The CDR3 sequence is 16 residues long. The CDR3 coding sequence is TGTGACAGCGGCCAAGATCCCTACTCAGGATACAATGAGCAGTTCTTC. This gives the protein CDSGQDPYSGYNEQFF.

About this clonotype itself: This CDR3 fails to terminate in the conserved phenylalanine or tryptophan, so it likely reflects a read error. The rearrangement uses TRBV30 and TRBJ1-1; D ambiguous. Germline CDR1 and CDR2: GTSNPN and SVGIG (reference sequence). The CDR3 spans 14 residues. Here the CDR3 reads CAWSSGPGNTEAFL. The CDR3 DNA is TGTGCCTGGAGTTCGGGTCCCGGAAACACTGAGGCTTTCCTT.

To note about this clonotype: At one of its ends the junction is not consistent with the germline gene, which may arise from a read error. The V gene is TRBV11-3, the J gene TRBJ2-1, with a tentative D call TRBD1 (5 bases). CDR1 is SGHNT and CDR2 is YENEEA in the germline V gene. The CDR3 is made up of 14 amino acids. CDR3 sequence (DNA): TGTGCCAGCAGCTTAGACGTCTCGGACAATGCGCAGTTCTTC. Its protein is CASSLDVSDNAQFF.

About this clonotype: Sequence at one end of the junction differs from germline and may be a read error. The gene calls are TRBV11-1 and TRBJ2-4; 9 bases are shared with TRBD1. CDR3 length equals 17 residues. Germline CDR1 is SGHAT and CDR2 is FQDESV (reference sequence). CDR3 DNA sequence: TGTGCAAGCAGCTCTCCGGGACAGGGAACATCAAAAAACATTCAGCACTTC. Amino acids: CASSSPGQGTSKNIQHF.